This TCR beta chain was profiled in a study of T-cell memory formation after mild COVID-19. V was trimmed by 4 bases and J by 1 base, leaving 8 bases between them. Germline V gene data show CDR1 as SEHNR and CDR2 as FQNEAQ (reference sequence). The CDR3 totals 14 residues. This clonotype has more than one count but fewer than ten. Its antigen is not known. Notes on the study in general: Among CD4+ contracting clones, most were CM and EM, and CD8+ ones EMRA.

With constant-segment primers, 5'RACE yielded cDNA libraries of TCR alpha and TCR beta that carried sample barcodes and UMIs. From the 5' RACE reads, TCRdb called clonotypes with MiXCR, one entry per CDR3 protein. Of fewer than 250,000 distinct CDR3 sequences in the sample, less than 20% were seen once. The receptor was isolated from an adult woman who had mild COVID-19 (a few samples of this study predate the infection). Cell type and time point are not known. The chain links TRBV7-9 to TRBJ1-3; D remains unclear. Sequenced input: PBMCs or a T cell subset sorted from them (not recorded which). CDR3 coding DNA: TGTGCCAGCAGCTCAACCGAGTCTGGAAACACCATATATTTT. This sequence encodes CASSSTESGNTIYF.